One and the same sample provided the 24 T cell receptor beta chains below, sequenced in a study of cytomegalovirus exposure and HLA in healthy donors. The PCR made use of 60 Vbeta and 13 Jbeta primers. The repertoire was sequenced with immunoSEQ multiplex PCR; TCRdb's copy has only in-frame clones and lacks some. The sample holds approximately 120,000 clones, 81% seen once. Sequencing used PBMCs. The receptors were gathered from a woman in her twenties or thirties in good health and CMV-seronegative.

In this sample, this clone turned up a few times. This chain connects TRBV6-5 to TRBJ1-4; D unclear. The V gene lost 6 bases and the J gene lost 4 bases, with 15 bases spanning the gap. Germline values: CDR1 MNHEY, CDR2 SVGAGI. The CDR3 is 15 amino acids. The CDR3: CASRDKAKNNEKLFF. CDR3 DNA: TGTGCCAGCAGAGACAAGGCCAAGAATAATGAAAAACTGTTTTTT.

This clone was recorded once. The chain uses TRBV5-1 and TRBJ2-3; 9 bases line up with TRBD1. Germline loops: CDR1 SGHRS, CDR2 YFSETQ. CDR3 length: 16 amino acids. V shed 0 bases, J shed 6 bases, and the junction held 8 bases outside the gene matches. The CDR3 nucleotides are TGCGCCAGCAGCTTGGGAGCCGGGACAGGGCCCGATACGCAGTATTTT. This gives the protein CASSLGAGTGPDTQYF.

This chain links TRBV10-3 with TRBJ2-1, with TRBD2 matching over 9 bases. The CDR3 totals 15 residues. V shed 8 bases, J shed 8 bases, and the junction held 13 bases outside the gene matches. Germline V gene sequence: CDR1 ENHRY, CDR2 SYGVKD. The CDR3 DNA sequence: TGTGCCATCGGGTTGGGGCGGGAGGGCCCGGATGAGCAGTTCTTC. Translating gives CAIGLGREGPDEQFF.

The CDR3 sequence is CASSDRDSHAGEQYF. Written as DNA, the CDR3 is TGTGCCAGCAGTGACCGGGACAGTCACGCGGGCGAGCAGTACTTC. The chain uses TRBV25-1 and TRBJ2-7, with 7 bases fitting TRBD1. Germline CDR1 is MGHDK and CDR2 is SYGVNS. The CDR3 totals 15 residues. Unmatched junction bases numbered 11, after V lost 3 bases and J lost 6 bases.

This chain connects TRBV7-7 to TRBJ2-6; tentatively, D is TRBD2 (6 bases). This CDR3 is built from 16 residues. Germline V gives CDR1 SSHAT, CDR2 FNYEAQ (reference sequence). Trimming shortened V by 4 bases and J by 4 bases, and 14 bases separated the two germline ends. The CDR3 spells CASSSGRGSGANVLTF. In nucleotides, the CDR3 is TGTGCCAGCAGCTCAGGTCGGGGGTCCGGGGCCAACGTCCTGACTTTC.

The chain employs TRBV10-3 and TRBJ2-7; D gene ambiguous. V lost 0 bases and J lost 0, with 9 bases in between. The germline gives CDR1 ENHRY, CDR2 SYGVKD. The CDR3 is 15 residues long. The CDR3 region has the DNA TGTGCCATCAGTGAGTCGCATAGGAGCTCCTACGAGCAGTACTTC. Its protein is CAISESHRSSYEQYF.

This sequence joins TRBV6-1 and TRBJ1-1, with D uncertain. This CDR3 spans 13 amino acids. V lost 4 bases and J 1 base, leaving 7 bases between the germline ends. CDR1 and CDR2 (germline): MNHNS, SASEGT. CDR3 sequence: CASSGEQNTEAFF. CDR3 in DNA: TGTGCCAGCAGTGGCGAGCAGAACACTGAAGCTTTCTTT.

The chain couples TRBV29-1 to TRBJ2-1, with 7 bases matching TRBD1. Losses at the gene ends were 4 bases for V and 2 bases for J; bases not matched to a gene: 2. Germline V CDR1 and CDR2: SQVTM, ANQGSEA. CDR3 length equals 13 residues. CDR3 coding DNA: TGCAGCGTTGTAGGGACAGCCTACAATGAGCAGTTCTTC. Translation: CSVVGTAYNEQFF.

This clone was detected once. This chain links TRBV5-8 with TRBJ1-2; D is uncertain. Germline assignment: CDR1 SGHTS and CDR2 YDEGEE. The CDR3 is made up of 12 amino acids. V lost 4 bases and J 8 bases, leaving 12 bases between the germline ends. CDR3 region: CASSLEVGGYTF. CDR3 bases: TGTGCCAGCAGCCTGGAAGTTGGCGGCTACACCTTC.

This chain joins TRBV28 and TRBJ1-6; perhaps TRBD1 as D (5 bases). Germline CDR1 reads MDHEN; CDR2 reads SYDVKM. Trimming took off 0 bases at V and 10 bases at J, with 13 bases between the two ends. This CDR3 has 15 residues. The CDR3 bases are TGTGCCAGCAGTTTATGGCGGCAGGGTGGATCACCCCTCCACTTT. This gives the protein CASSLWRQGGSPLHF. Filled out from reference TRBV28 and TRBJ1-6, the complete variable domain reads DVKVTQSSRYLVKRTGEKVFLECVQDMDHENMFWYRQDPGLGLRLIYFSYDVKMKEKGDIPEGYSVSREKKERFSLILESASTNQTSMYLCASSLWRQGGSPLHFGNGTRLTVT.

The chain carries TRBV6-1 and TRBJ1-6; tentative D call: TRBD1 (6 bases). The CDR3 runs to 13 residues. V shed 7 bases and J shed 7 bases, with 11 bases lying between them. CDR1 is MNHNS, CDR2 SASEGT, per germline. Written as DNA, the CDR3 is TGTGCCAGCAACAGGGAGGGGAATTCACCCCTCCACTTT. Protein product: CASNREGNSPLHF.

The rearrangement links TRBV21-1 to TRBJ1-1. TRBV21-1 is shown as a pseudogene. The CDR3 totals 12 residues. The CDR3 DNA reads as TGTGCCAGCAGCATCGGCAGTCGGGTAGCTTTCTTT. It codes for CASSIGSRVAFF.

The V call is TRBV6-5, the J call TRBJ2-1; 9 bases match TRBD2. After removal of 6 bases from V and 5 bases from J, the junction contained 5 bases not matched to a gene. The CDR3 sequence is 14 residues long. CDR1 is MNHEY, CDR2 SVGAGI, per germline. The CDR3 reads CASSQLAGHNEQFF. The CDR3 DNA follows: TGTGCCAGCAGCCAACTAGCGGGCCACAATGAGCAGTTCTTC.

V gene TRBV19 combines with J gene TRBJ1-3; 7 nucleotides agree with TRBD1. Trimming took 6 bases from V and 8 from J; bases not matched to a gene: 4. This CDR3 region has 12 residues. Germline V gene sequence: CDR1 LNHDA, CDR2 SQIVND (reference sequence). The CDR3 sequence is CASRPRGDTIYF. The DNA for the CDR3 is TGTGCCAGTAGGCCCAGGGGGGACACCATATATTTT. The whole variable domain, remainder taken from reference TRBV19 and TRBJ1-3, is DGGITQSPKYLFRKEGQNVTLSCEQNLNHDAMYWYRQDPGQGLRLIYYSQIVNDFQKGDIAEGYSVSREKKESFPLTVTSAQKNPTAFYLCASRPRGDTIYFGEGSWLTVV.

The CDR3 protein is CASSQTANTEAFF. Written as DNA, the CDR3 is TGTGCCAGTAGTCAGACAGCCAACACTGAAGCTTTCTTT. This rearrangement joins TRBV19 to TRBJ1-1, with D possibly TRBD1 on 5 matching bases. Per germline, CDR1 LNHDA and CDR2 SQIVND (reference sequence). The V gene lost 5 bases and the J gene lost 2 bases, with 9 bases spanning the gap. The CDR3 is 13 residues long.

The chain couples TRBV27 to TRBJ1-1, with D unresolved. Trimming pared 6 bases from V and 1 base from J, leaving 15 bases between. CDR3 length: 15 residues. CDR1 MNHEY and CDR2 SMNVEV come from the germline V gene (reference sequence). CDR3 DNA: TGTGCCAGCAGCTTAGAGGGCACGGGGAACACTGAAGCTTTCTTT. Amino acids: CASSLEGTGNTEAFF.

The chain is built from TRBV28 and TRBJ2-7, with 10 positions matching TRBD2. Germline V gene lookup returns CDR1 MDHEN and CDR2 SYDVKM. The V segment lost 5 bases and the J segment 3 bases; nucleotides outside the gene matches: 7. The CDR3 has 15 amino acids. The CDR3 DNA reads TGTGCCAGCAGTACCTTCCGGACTAGCGGCTACGAGCAGTACTTC. This gives the protein CASSTFRTSGYEQYF.

This chain uses TRBV6-1 with TRBJ1-2; D is uncertain. Germline V gene lookup returns CDR1 MNHNS and CDR2 SASEGT. V was trimmed by 5 bases and J by 2 bases, leaving 9 bases between them. This CDR3 is 13 amino acids long. The CDR3 protein is CASSRPGNYGYTF. The CDR3, as DNA: TGTGCCAGCAGTCGGCCGGGGAACTATGGCTACACCTTC.

V is TRBV4-1 and J is TRBJ1-5, with TRBD1 identical over 9 bases. Trimming took 7 bases from V and 6 from J; bases not matched to a gene: 4. This CDR3 region has 13 residues. CDR1 and CDR2 from the germline V gene are MGHRA and YSYEKL. CDR3 loop: CASTPTGGQPQHF. The CDR3 DNA sequence: TGCGCCAGCACCCCGACAGGGGGTCAGCCCCAGCATTTT.

The chain is built from TRBV14 and TRBJ2-7, with 10 positions matching TRBD1. CDR3 length equals 13 residues. Germline V gene lookup returns CDR1 SGHDN and CDR2 FVKESK. The V gene end was trimmed by 4 bases and the J gene end by 7 bases; junction bases not matched to a gene: 4. The CDR3: CASSRDRGREQYF. The CDR3 DNA follows: TGTGCCAGCAGCCGGGACAGGGGTCGTGAGCAGTACTTC.

This chain connects TRBV28 to TRBJ2-7, with TRBD1 identical over 8 bases. From germline, CDR1 is MDHEN and CDR2 SYDVKM. The V and J ends lost 4 bases and 3 bases, in that order; junction bases with no gene match: 8. The CDR3 has 15 residues. Here the CDR3 DNA reads TGTGCCAGCAGTTCTTGGACAGGGTGGTACTACGAGCAGTACTTC. Translation gives CASSSWTGWYYEQYF.

This chain links TRBV6-4 with TRBJ2-1; possibly TRBD1 for D (6 bases). V lost 6 bases, J lost 4 bases, and 10 bases lay in between. Germline values: CDR1 MRHNA, CDR2 SNTAGT. The CDR3 runs 13 residues. The CDR3 bases are TGTGCCAGCAGCACAGACAGGTACAATGAGCAGTTCTTC. It translates to CASSTDRYNEQFF.

The V and J genes are TRBV19 and TRBJ1-2; D perhaps matches TRBD1 (5 bases). The V gene lost 1 base and the J gene lost 5 bases, with 8 bases spanning the gap. This CDR3 comprises 13 residues. Per the germline V gene, CDR1 is LNHDA and CDR2 is SQIVND (reference sequence). The CDR3 loop reads CASSIVSGYGYTF. The CDR3 region has the DNA TGTGCCAGTAGTATAGTTTCAGGGTATGGCTACACCTTC.

The rearrangement joins TRBV6-1 to TRBJ1-6; 7 bases align to TRBD1. CDR1 MNHNS and CDR2 SASEGT come from the germline V gene. V was pared by 7 bases and J by 7 bases, with 7 bases of the junction left unmatched. CDR3 length: 14 residues. The CDR3 DNA reads as TGTGCCAGCACTACAGGGGTTGCGAATTCACCCCTCCACTTT. Encoded protein: CASTTGVANSPLHF.